This note documents a single T cell receptor (beta chain) sequence. This clone has only one observation. This receptor's antigen is unknown. Base qualities were left out, and no much larger clone turns up one base away. The library was made by the immunoSEQ multiplex PCR assay. A mixture of 60 forward primers for TCR Vbeta segments and 13 reverse primers for TCR Jbeta segments was used in the multiplex PCR. The CDR3 region of rearranged TCR beta genes was amplified from genomic DNA by a multiplex PCR assay. The Illumina HiSeq System was used to sequence the amplified TCR beta libraries as 87-base-pair reads. The original pipeline was this. Across the 500 to 700 repertoires, a later analysis counted 80 million or so unique TCR beta chains, roughly 11 million of which were shared by at least two donors. To remove PCR and sequencing errors, raw reads were error-corrected and collapsed into unique sequences using a nearest-neighbor algorithm that merged closely related sequences. V, D and J gene segments were assigned by aligning CDR3 sequences to IMGT reference sequences. For a sequence to be retained, at least a six-nucleotide match to both a V gene segment and a J gene segment was required. A rearrangement counted as productive if the CDR3 had no stop codons and remained in frame with V and J, and every other rearrangement counted as non-productive. Following IMGT convention, CDR3 was defined as the stretch from the second conserved V-encoded cysteine up to the conserved J-encoded phenylalanine. The earlier analysis of about 590 of the donors excluded sequences that lacked an unambiguous match to a single V gene segment. An earlier analysis of 587 of the donors called V segments functional above 56.7% productive rearrangements and segregating when the between-donor standard deviation exceeded 5%. A statistical classification framework was developed to diagnose cytomegalovirus status using the catalog of TCR beta chain sequences. A later analysis assigned V and J genes by comparing TCR nucleotide sequences with IMGT/GENE-DB human TR gene sequences. Using the TCRdist pipeline, a later analysis assigned CDR3 sequences along with most-parsimonious VDJ recombination scenarios. A later analysis defined each TCR beta chain by its CDR3 amino acid sequence plus V-gene family, and excluded reads lacking a unique V-gene family. To address suspected cross-contamination and a sequencing artifact, a later analysis removed a few hundred highly shared, low-generation-probability nucleotide sequences. In a later analysis, a clonal expansion index for each public chain was calculated from normalized within-repertoire ranks of inferred template counts. In a later analysis, generation probabilities were computed with a VDJ recombination model fitted to out-of-frame rearrangements, and the resulting probabilities were checked against IGoR. In a later analysis, TCR-TCR, TCR-HLA and TCR-CMV co-occurrence was scored with hypergeometric tests, and a repertoire-size bias correction was applied to TCR pairs. In a later analysis, false discovery rates were estimated by permuting HLA or CMV assignments 20 times. A later analysis grouped co-occurring TCRs with DBSCAN, adding TCRdist sequence similarity when clustering within HLA-allele-positive subsets. Repertoires with fewer than 30,000 or more than 120,000 public chains were left out of co-occurrence clustering, as were about 5 repertoires with anomalous nucleotide sharing. TCRdb mirrors the immuneACCESS table, restricted to in-frame sequences. Some clones are absent from its copies; in checked studies, under half trace to an unresolved V gene, and the reason for the others is unknown. The V and J calls and clone size are taken from that table; D and trimming were inferred from the DNA. For this sample there are some 160,000 clones; under 90% appear just once. The top ten clonotypes cover around 1.9% of the sample.

The data belong to a study of cytomegalovirus exposure and HLA in healthy donors (dated 2017 in TCRdb). The study in broad terms: An earlier analysis of roughly 500 of the donors reported about 250 Gb of sequence data and around 120 million unique TCR beta sequences from some 180 million T cells. An early release that covered more than 550 HLA-typed donors contained approximately 300 gigabases of sequencing data and 70 million to 100 million unique TCR sequences. Among the roughly 400 genotyped donors, approximately 76% belonged to the genetic ancestry cluster associated with self-reported Caucasian donors. The aim of the study was to test whether cataloging public T cell receptors could identify signatures of past pathogen exposure. Using immunosequencing, the study profiled T cell repertoires from around 670 subjects and related those repertoires to cytomegalovirus serostatus. Along with the approximately 650-subject first cohort, a separate validation cohort of approximately 110 different subjects was used. To predict cytomegalovirus infection status, the study brought together high-throughput TCR immunosequencing, statistical association of individual TCRs with disease status, and machine learning. To study patterns of TCR occurrence, a later analysis re-analyzed previously published TCR beta repertoires from 550 to 800 donors and added high-resolution HLA genotyping. Rather than drawing on any new phenotypic data, the later analysis identified candidate immune exposures from TCR beta sequences and the way those sequences occurred across donors. In an earlier analysis of around 540 of the donors, high-throughput TCR beta sequencing was used to judge whether each TCR beta V gene segment behaved as functional or pseudogenic. Alongside the repertoire data, information on donor age, sex, ethnicity and CMV serostatus was compiled. In a later genetic analysis, genome-wide SNP genotypes for about three fifths of the roughly 670 donors were used, and that subset was treated as a discovery cohort. Every repertoire in the discovery cohort had been generated on one and the same sequencing platform. Both class I and class II loci were covered by HLA typing, at four-digit resolution. Typing coverage differed by locus: A, B, C, DRB1 and DQB1 were typed in roughly 620-630 donors, DQA1 in about 500, DPA1 in nearly 610, and DPB1 in about 450. Four to six DR-DQ haplotypes were handled as single units for association and clustering, since linkage in the cohort was strong. Among 300 to 450 genotyped donors of the cohort, an average of around 240,000 unique TCR beta nucleotide sequences were sequenced per donor, around 20% of them non-productive. Overall study results and their limits: In a later genetic analysis, a missense DCLRE1C variant was associated with V-gene and J-gene trimming of TCR beta chains, and the association was replicated in an independent cohort. Because counts were too low, more than 15 rarely observed V segments, including chromosome 9 orphons, were left out of the earlier analysis of 587 of the donors. The study listed 150 to 200 TCR beta chains as associated with cytomegalovirus. In both the original and validation cohorts, the classifier was reported to diagnose cytomegalovirus status with high specificity and sensitivity. For the cohort, immune exposure information was limited to CMV serostatus. The authors suggested that the approach could potentially be generalized to other disease states and immunological phenotypes. In a later analysis, HLA-associated TCR beta chains were found to be more clonally expanded and to have lower generation probabilities than equally common non-associated chains. Three of the identified cytomegalovirus-associated TCR beta chains were confirmed in vitro to be specific for cytomegalovirus antigens. A later analysis associated about 17,000 TCR beta sequences with specific HLA alleles at a false discovery rate of 0.05. Some IMGT-functional V segments, including TRBV6-2 and TRBV6-3, could not be distinguished by the 87-base-pair reads and were therefore excluded. This cohort had only TCR beta chains sequenced, and the lack of alpha or paired-chain data limited which features could be detected. Because HLA typing was missing for some donors at each locus, association tests included only the typed subset. The sequencing pipeline was judged likely to have produced a cluster of highly shared sequence variants as a technical artifact. Strong co-occurrence of HLA alleles, especially DR and DQ, made assigning TCR associations to individual alleles difficult. A later analysis found that most CMV-associated TCR beta chains appeared HLA-restricted, with HLA associations seemingly driven largely by CMV exposure. A later genetic analysis reported fewer N-insertions in productive TCRs among donors in an Asian-associated ancestry cluster than the 666-donor mean. A further reported finding was that TCR beta sequences accurately predicted the HLA-A and HLA-B alleles for most subjects in the first cohort. A later analysis found that TCR association rates varied across HLA loci, with DRB1 alleles showing the most associated TCRs and HLA-C alleles the fewest. Linkage disequilibrium might explain the correlated functional status among segregating V segments, but an unknown experimental factor could not be ruled out. Broadly in line with IMGT annotations, most TCR beta V segments showed up in productive rearrangements about 87% or about 30% of the time in an earlier analysis of around 600 of the donors. Most TCR sequences were observed very rarely across donors, whereas some public TCRs were present in many individuals. Roughly uniform sequencing depth across donors was assumed in presence/absence analyses, although this assumption may not hold. According to a later analysis, parvovirus B19, influenza, CMV and Epstein-Barr virus appeared linked to several top co-occurrence clusters.

The cohort consisted of approximately 690 healthy bone marrow donors. Cohort members were all nominally healthy when sampled, although unrecorded immune exposures were likely present. The donor was CMV seronegative and belonged to the group of 352 seronegative cohort members. Each donor provided a peripheral blood sample, and peripheral blood mononuclear cells were used for TCR beta sequencing. Genomic DNA was extracted from the blood cell samples with the Qiagen DNeasy Blood Extraction Kit. The CDR3 holds 15 amino acids from the cysteine to the phenylalanine. CDR3 DNA is the only sequence kept; it has 45 bases, read in frame from the first base. V is trimmed back by 4 bases and J by 5 bases, and the junction contains 8 bases that no gene match accounts for. Sequences SGHTA (CDR1) and FQGTGA (CDR2) are obtained from the germline V gene.

The sequenced material came from PBMCs. The TCR was taken from a man in his late teens or twenties in good health and CMV-seronegative. The V and J segments used are TRBV7-3 and TRBJ2-1; TRBD2 agrees with 7 junctional bases. The CDR3 protein sequence reads: CASSSQGRGHNEQFF. The base sequence is TGTGCCAGCAGCTCCCAAGGGAGGGGACACAATGAGCAGTTCTTC.